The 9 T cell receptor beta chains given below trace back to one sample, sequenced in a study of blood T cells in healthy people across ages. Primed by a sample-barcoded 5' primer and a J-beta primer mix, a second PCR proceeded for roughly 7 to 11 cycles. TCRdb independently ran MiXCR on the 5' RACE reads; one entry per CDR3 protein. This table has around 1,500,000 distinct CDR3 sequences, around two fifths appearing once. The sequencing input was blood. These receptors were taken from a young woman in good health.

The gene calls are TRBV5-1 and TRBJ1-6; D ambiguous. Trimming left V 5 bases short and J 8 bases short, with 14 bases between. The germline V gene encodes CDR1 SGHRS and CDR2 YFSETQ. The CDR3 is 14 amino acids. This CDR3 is CASRSWSSYSPLHF. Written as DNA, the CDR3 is TGCGCCAGCAGATCGTGGTCATCGTATTCACCCCTCCACTTT.

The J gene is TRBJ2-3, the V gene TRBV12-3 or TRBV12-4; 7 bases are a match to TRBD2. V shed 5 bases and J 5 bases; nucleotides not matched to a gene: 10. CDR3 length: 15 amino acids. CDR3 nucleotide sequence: TGTGCCAGCAGTCCATCGGGAGGTTGGGAAGATACGCAGTATTTT. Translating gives CASSPSGGWEDTQYF.

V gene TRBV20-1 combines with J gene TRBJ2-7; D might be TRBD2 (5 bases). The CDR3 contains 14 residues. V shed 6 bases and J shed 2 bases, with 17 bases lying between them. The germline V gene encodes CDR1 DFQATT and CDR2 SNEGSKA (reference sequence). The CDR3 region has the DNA TGCAGTGCCTTAGCGTTCGACGGTACCTACGAGCAGTACTTC. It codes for CSALAFDGTYEQYF.

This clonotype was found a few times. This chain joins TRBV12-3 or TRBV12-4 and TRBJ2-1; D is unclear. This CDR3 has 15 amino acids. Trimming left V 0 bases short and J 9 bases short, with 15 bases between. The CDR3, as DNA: TGTGCCAGCAGTTTAGCTGGGTTGGTGGTTAGTGAGCAGTTCTTC. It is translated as CASSLAGLVVSEQFF.

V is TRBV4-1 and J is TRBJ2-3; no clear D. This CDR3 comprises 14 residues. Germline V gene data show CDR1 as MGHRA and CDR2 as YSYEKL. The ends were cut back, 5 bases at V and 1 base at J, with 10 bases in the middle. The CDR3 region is CASSAYAGTDTQYF. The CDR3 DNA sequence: TGCGCCAGCAGCGCGTATGCTGGCACAGATACGCAGTATTTT.

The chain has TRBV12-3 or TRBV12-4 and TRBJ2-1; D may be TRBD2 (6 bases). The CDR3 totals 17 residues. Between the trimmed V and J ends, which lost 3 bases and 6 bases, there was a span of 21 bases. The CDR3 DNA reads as TGTGCCAGCAGTTTTAGACGGGACGCGGGAACACGCAATGAGCAGTTCTTC. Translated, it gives CASSFRRDAGTRNEQFF.

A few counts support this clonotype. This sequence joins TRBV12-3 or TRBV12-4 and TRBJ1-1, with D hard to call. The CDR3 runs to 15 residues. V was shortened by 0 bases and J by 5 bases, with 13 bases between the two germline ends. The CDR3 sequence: CASSLAGGLSTEAFF. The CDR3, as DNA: TGTGCCAGCAGTTTAGCGGGTGGGTTAAGTACTGAAGCTTTCTTT.

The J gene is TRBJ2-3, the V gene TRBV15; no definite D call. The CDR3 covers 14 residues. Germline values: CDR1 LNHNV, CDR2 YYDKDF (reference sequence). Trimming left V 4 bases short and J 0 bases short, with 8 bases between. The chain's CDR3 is CATSTAASTDTQYF. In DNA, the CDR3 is TGTGCCACCAGCACGGCAGCCAGCACAGATACGCAGTATTTT.

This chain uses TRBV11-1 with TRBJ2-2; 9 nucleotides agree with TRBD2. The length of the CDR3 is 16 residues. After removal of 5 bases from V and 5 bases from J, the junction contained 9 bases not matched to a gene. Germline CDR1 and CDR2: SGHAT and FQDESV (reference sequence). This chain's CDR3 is CASSRGASGATGELFF. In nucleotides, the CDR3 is TGTGCCAGCAGCCGAGGGGCTAGCGGGGCAACCGGGGAGCTGTTTTTT.